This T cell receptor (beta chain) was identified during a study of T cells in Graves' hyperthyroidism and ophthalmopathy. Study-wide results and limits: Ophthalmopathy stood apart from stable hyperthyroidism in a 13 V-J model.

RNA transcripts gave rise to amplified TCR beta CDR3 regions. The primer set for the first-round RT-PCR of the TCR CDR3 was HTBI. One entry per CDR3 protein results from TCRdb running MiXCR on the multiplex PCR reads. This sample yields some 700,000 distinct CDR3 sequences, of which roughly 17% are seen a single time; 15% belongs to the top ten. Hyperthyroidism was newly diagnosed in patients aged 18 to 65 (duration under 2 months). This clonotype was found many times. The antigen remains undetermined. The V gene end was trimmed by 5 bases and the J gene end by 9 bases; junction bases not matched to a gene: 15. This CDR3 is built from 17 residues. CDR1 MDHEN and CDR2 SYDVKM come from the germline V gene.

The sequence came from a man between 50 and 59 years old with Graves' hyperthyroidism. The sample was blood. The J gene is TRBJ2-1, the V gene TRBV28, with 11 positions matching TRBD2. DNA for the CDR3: TGTGCCAGCAGTCCCTCCCAAGGAATAGCGGGAGGGCGTGAGCAGTTCTTC. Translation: CASSPSQGIAGGREQFF.